This T cell receptor (beta chain) was identified during a study of blood T cell repertoires in COVID-19. Study overall: Both acute and convalescent COVID-19 samples were obtained from the United States, Italy and Spain.

Produced via immunoSEQ multiplex PCR; TCRdb's table is partial and in-frame only. The sample includes around 160,000 clones, 75% to 85% of them seen just once. Germline trimming cut 6 bases from V and 1 base from J; bases unmatched to any gene: 3. The CDR3 sequence is 15 residues long. The germline V gene encodes CDR1 MNHNY and CDR2 SVGAGI (reference sequence). The clonotype was recovered from a human donor in a cohort sampled during active COVID-19. Material: peripheral blood. This chain uses TRBV6-6 with TRBJ2-2, with 9 bases that match TRBD1. The CDR3 DNA is TGTGCCAGCAGGCGGGACAGGGAGAACACCGGGGAGCTGTTTTTT. Translated: CASRRDRENTGELFF.